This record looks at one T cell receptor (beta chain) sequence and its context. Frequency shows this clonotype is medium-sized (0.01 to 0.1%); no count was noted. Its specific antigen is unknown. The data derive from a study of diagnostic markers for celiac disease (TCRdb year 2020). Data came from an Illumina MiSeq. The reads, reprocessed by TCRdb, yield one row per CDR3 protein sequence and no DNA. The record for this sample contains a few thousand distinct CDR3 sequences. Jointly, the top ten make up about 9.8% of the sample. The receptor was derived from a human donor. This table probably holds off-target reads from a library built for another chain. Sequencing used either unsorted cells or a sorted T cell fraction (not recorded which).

For the CDR3, the sequence is CASSYSPGQTNEKLFF. This chain joins TRBV6-5 to TRBJ1-4; TCRdb designates TRBD1, a call that cannot be tested without DNA. Per the germline V gene, MNHEY is the CDR1 and SVGAGI is the CDR2. The CDR3 runs 16 residues from the cysteine to the phenylalanine. No DNA sequence is on record.